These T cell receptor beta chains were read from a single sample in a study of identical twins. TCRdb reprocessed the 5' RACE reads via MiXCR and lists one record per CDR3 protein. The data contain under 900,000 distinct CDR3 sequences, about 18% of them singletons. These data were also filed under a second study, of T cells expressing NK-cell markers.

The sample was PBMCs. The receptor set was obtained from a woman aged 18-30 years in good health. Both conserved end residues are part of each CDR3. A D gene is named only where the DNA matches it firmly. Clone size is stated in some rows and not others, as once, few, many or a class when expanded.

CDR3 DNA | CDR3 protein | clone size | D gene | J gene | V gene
TGTGCCAGCAGTAGGACAGGAGAGAACACTGAAGCTTTCTTT | CASSRTGENTEAFF | NA | TRBD1 | TRBJ1-1 | TRBV6-2/TRBV6-3
TGTGCCAGCAGCTCACAAACTCAGGGTTGGGATCAGCCCCAGCATTTT | CASSSQTQGWDQPQHF | NA | NA | TRBJ1-5 | TRBV7-8
TGTGCCAGCACCCTCGAAGGGAGAAACACCGGGGAGCTGTTTTTT | CASTLEGRNTGELFF | NA | NA | TRBJ2-2 | TRBV12-3/TRBV12-4
TGCAGTGCTAGAGCCTTGGGGGAGCAGGATACGCAGTATTTT | CSARALGEQDTQYF | NA | NA | TRBJ2-3 | TRBV20-1
TGCGCCAGCAGCTGGGGGACAGGGCTACACTACGAGCAGTACTTC | CASSWGTGLHYEQYF | NA | TRBD1 | TRBJ2-7 | TRBV5-1
TGTGCCAGCAGCTTGTTTGCGGGAGGTGCAGATACGCAGTATTTT | CASSLFAGGADTQYF | NA | TRBD2 | TRBJ2-3 | TRBV7-9
TGCAGTGTTCGGACGGCCAGCTCCTACGAGCAGTACTTC | CSVRTASSYEQYF | few | NA | TRBJ2-7 | TRBV20-1
TGTGCCAGCAGCTCGACTAGGGACGCAGATACGCAGTATTTT | CASSSTRDADTQYF | NA | NA | TRBJ2-3 | TRBV7-9
TGTGCCAGCAGCTTACTGGCTGGGGGCGAGCAGTACTTC | CASSLLAGGEQYF | NA | NA | TRBJ2-7 | TRBV11-2
TGTGCCATCAGTGCTCCGGGACTAGCGGAGCAGTTCTTC | CAISAPGLAEQFF | NA | TRBD2 | TRBJ2-1 | TRBV10-3
TGTGCCACCAGTCTTCAGCTTAGCTCCTACGAGCAGTACTTC | CATSLQLSSYEQYF | NA | NA | TRBJ2-7 | TRBV15
TGTGCCAGCAGCTTCGCGGGGTTTGGAGAGACCCAGTACTTC | CASSFAGFGETQYF | few | NA | TRBJ2-5 | TRBV12-3/TRBV12-4
TGTGCCAGCAGCTCGGGGGCTGACGGGACCCAGTACTTC | CASSSGADGTQYF | few | NA | TRBJ2-5 | TRBV11-2
TGCAGTGTTGGGACTAGCGGGAAGGGTTCCCAAGAGACCCAGTACTTC | CSVGTSGKGSQETQYF | NA | TRBD2 | TRBJ2-5 | TRBV20-1
TGCAGTGCTAGCTTACGGGAGCAGTACTTC | CSASLREQYF | NA | NA | TRBJ2-7 | TRBV20-1
TGTGCCAGCAGCAAGGGACATATGGTGAACACTGAAGCTTTCTTT | CASSKGHMVNTEAFF | few | NA | TRBJ1-1 | TRBV27